This passage covers 29 T cell receptor beta chains from one sample sequenced in a study of cytomegalovirus exposure and HLA in healthy donors. 13 Jbeta primers and 60 Vbeta primers were used for the PCR. Sequencing used immunoSEQ multiplex PCR; TCRdb keeps in-frame clones, though not all of them. The table lists 210,000 or so clones, around 80% of them singletons. Material: PBMCs. Receptors were obtained from a man between 40 and 49 years old in good health and CMV-seronegative.

This chain links TRBV7-9 with TRBJ1-2, with D possibly being TRBD1 (6 bases). The CDR3 length is 14 residues. Germline V lookup: CDR1 SEHNR, CDR2 FQNEAQ (reference sequence). Trimming cost V 3 bases and J 8 bases, with 16 bases left between them. DNA of the CDR3: TGTGCCAGCAGCTTCGAACAGGGAGTTGGAGGCTACACCTTC. Protein sequence: CASSFEQGVGGYTF.

This clone turned up a few times. The rearrangement links TRBV7-9 to TRBJ2-3; TRBD1 is a possible D gene (6 bases). Per germline, CDR1 SEHNR and CDR2 FQNEAQ (reference sequence). The length of the CDR3 is 15 residues. The V and J ends lost 5 bases and 2 bases respectively, with 14 bases between them. The CDR3 DNA reads TGTGCCAGCAGCCCCAGTACAGGGACCACAGATACGCAGTATTTT. This encodes CASSPSTGTTDTQYF.

CDR3: CATSRDQVRGYEQFF. In DNA, the CDR3 is TGTGCCACCAGCAGAGATCAGGTCAGGGGCTATGAGCAGTTCTTC. V and J are TRBV15 and TRBJ2-1; D may be TRBD1 (6 bases). Germline V gene sequence: CDR1 LNHNV, CDR2 YYDKDF (reference sequence). V lost 0 bases to trimming and J lost 8 bases, with 14 bases between them. The CDR3 loop spans 15 amino acids.

V and J are TRBV29-1 and TRBJ2-2; the match to TRBD1 covers 11 bases. V gave up 7 bases and J gave up 6 bases; unmatched junction bases: 10. Germline lookup yields CDR1 SQVTM and CDR2 ANQGSEA. The CDR3 is 15 residues long. CDR3 DNA sequence: TGCAGCGGGGGGAGACCGGGACAGGGGGCCGGGGAGCTGTTTTTT. It encodes CSGGRPGQGAGELFF.

The rearrangement links TRBV11-2 to TRBJ2-7; 8 nucleotides line up with TRBD1. Germline V lookup: CDR1 SGHAT, CDR2 FQNNGV. The CDR3 contains 15 residues. J gave up 3 bases and V 6 bases, and 10 bases lay outside the gene matches. The CDR3 sequence: CASSATGTGFYEQYF. In DNA form, the CDR3 reads TGTGCCAGCAGTGCTACCGGGACAGGTTTCTACGAGCAGTACTTC.

The table lists this clone with a few counts. This rearrangement joins TRBV29-1 to TRBJ1-1; 7 bases fit TRBD1. Germline CDR1 SQVTM, CDR2 ANQGSEA. The CDR3 length is 13 residues. J was trimmed by 3 bases and V by 0 bases; bases with no gene match: 1. CDR3 protein: CSVEEQGHTEAFF. The CDR3 nucleotides read TGCAGCGTTGAAGAACAGGGGCACACTGAAGCTTTCTTT.

This clone was observed a few times. The V and J genes are TRBV9 and TRBJ2-5; 10 nucleotides agree with TRBD2. The CDR3 runs to 15 residues. The germline gives CDR1 SGDLS, CDR2 YYNGEE. After removal of 2 bases from V and 4 bases from J, the junction contained 5 bases not matched to a gene. This chain's CDR3 is CASSVSGGSGETQYF. Written as DNA, the CDR3 is TGTGCCAGCAGCGTTAGCGGGGGGTCTGGAGAGACCCAGTACTTC.

This sequence joins TRBV5-8 and TRBJ1-1, with 7 positions matching TRBD1. The CDR3 runs 18 residues. Germline assignment: CDR1 SGHTS and CDR2 YDEGEE. V lost 4 bases to trimming and J lost 0 bases; unmatched junction nucleotides: 15. The CDR3 DNA sequence: TGTGCCAGCAGCCCGACAGGGTTTCAAAGTGGCATGAACACTGAAGCTTTCTTT. This sequence encodes CASSPTGFQSGMNTEAFF.

This clone was counted a few times. V is TRBV7-9 and J is TRBJ2-4; 7 bases line up with TRBD1. This CDR3 has 15 residues. Germline CDR1 and CDR2: SEHNR and FQNEAQ (reference sequence). After removal of 1 base from V and 6 bases from J, the junction contained 6 bases not matched to a gene. CDR3 residues: CASSLVLGQSNIQYF. CDR3 bases: TGTGCCAGCAGCTTAGTTCTGGGACAGTCAAACATTCAGTACTTC.

This clone has only a few counts. This chain links TRBV6-5 with TRBJ2-2; possible D gene TRBD2, 5 bases. This CDR3 has 16 amino acids. CDR1 is MNHEY, CDR2 SVGAGI, per germline. V was shortened by 0 bases and J by 7 bases, with 15 bases between the two germline ends. The CDR3 DNA is TGTGCCAGCAGTTACTCATGGCGAGGGTATAACGGGGAGCTGTTTTTT. Translated: CASSYSWRGYNGELFF.

The chain couples TRBV4-1 to TRBJ1-1; TRBD1 might be the D (6 bases). This CDR3 is 14 amino acids long. Trimming removed 4 bases from V and 3 bases from J, with 12 bases in between. Germline V lookup: CDR1 MGHRA, CDR2 YSYEKL. The CDR3 bases are TGCGCCAGCAGCCTGAGACAGGTGGACACTGAAGCTTTCTTT. Translated, it gives CASSLRQVDTEAFF.

The rearrangement uses TRBV14 and TRBJ2-7; TRBD2 matches at 9 bases. J lost 6 bases, V lost 3 bases, and 6 bases had no gene match. The length of the CDR3 is 14 residues. CDR1 is SGHDN, CDR2 FVKESK, per germline. The DNA for the CDR3 is TGTGCCAGCAGCCAGGTGACTAGCGGCTTCGAGCAGTACTTC. Translated, it gives CASSQVTSGFEQYF.

V gene TRBV4-1 combines with J gene TRBJ2-7; possible D gene TRBD1, 7 bases. Germline CDR1 and CDR2: MGHRA and YSYEKL. Trimming took 3 bases from V and 6 from J, leaving 15 bases between them. This CDR3 region has 14 residues. The CDR3 protein is CASSQVYRGGEQYF. The CDR3, as DNA: TGCGCCAGCAGCCAGGTTTACAGGGGAGGCGAGCAGTACTTC.

The rearrangement links TRBV29-1 to TRBJ2-7; 10 nucleotides agree with TRBD2. CDR1 is SQVTM, CDR2 ANQGSEA, per germline. This CDR3 has 16 residues. The ends lost 2 bases at V and 1 base at J; junction bases unmatched: 8. This CDR3 is CSVEQLAGGPSYEQYF. The CDR3 DNA is TGCAGCGTTGAACAGTTAGCGGGAGGTCCGTCCTACGAGCAGTACTTC.

The chain links TRBV7-8 to TRBJ2-7, with 8 bases aligning to TRBD1. The trim removed 0 bases at V and 9 bases at J, leaving 13 bases unmatched. The CDR3 has 16 amino acids. Per germline, CDR1 SGHVS and CDR2 FQNEAQ. The CDR3: CASSLAGQGASFGQYF. CDR3 bases: TGTGCCAGCAGCTTAGCCGGACAGGGCGCTAGCTTTGGGCAGTACTTC.

This clone appeared a single time. The chain is built from TRBV6-5 and TRBJ2-5, with a tentative D call TRBD1 (6 bases). From germline, CDR1 is MNHEY and CDR2 SVGAGI. V lost 6 bases, J lost 2 bases, and 16 bases lay in between. The CDR3 covers 15 residues. In DNA form, the CDR3 reads TGTGCCAGCAGCCCGTGGGCAGGGGTGCAAGAGACCCAGTACTTC. This gives the protein CASSPWAGVQETQYF.

This clone was counted a single time. This chain connects TRBV6-1 to TRBJ2-5, with a possible D match to TRBD2 (6 bases). The CDR3 contains 14 residues. The V end was cut by 4 bases, the J end by 4 bases, with 13 bases between. CDR1 is MNHNS, CDR2 SASEGT, per germline. CDR3 nucleotide sequence: TGTGCCAGCAGTGGACGGGTCGGGGGAGAGACCCAGTACTTC. It translates to CASSGRVGGETQYF.

The chain employs TRBV7-9 and TRBJ1-2; a weak D match, TRBD1 (5 bases). Germline V gene lookup returns CDR1 SEHNR and CDR2 FQNEAQ (reference sequence). The CDR3 runs 16 residues. Deletions cut 3 bases from V and 0 bases from J, with 14 bases between. CDR3 amino acids: CASSFEGVRPNYGYTF. In DNA form, the CDR3 reads TGTGCCAGCAGCTTTGAAGGGGTCCGACCTAACTATGGCTACACCTTC.

V is TRBV6-6 and J is TRBJ1-1; no clear D gene. CDR1 is MNHNY and CDR2 is SVGAGI in the germline V gene (reference sequence). This CDR3 is built from 13 residues. The V gene lost 5 bases and the J gene lost 6 bases, with 13 bases spanning the gap. The DNA of the CDR3 is TGTGCCAGCAGTCCGCCGGGTATGGCTGAAGCTTTCTTT. Its translation: CASSPPGMAEAFF.

This rearrangement joins TRBV7-6 to TRBJ2-7; no firm D call. The CDR3 length is 12 residues. The germline V gene has CDR1 SGHVS and CDR2 FNYEAQ. V lost 8 bases, J lost 4 bases, and 12 bases lay in between. In nucleotides, the CDR3 is TGTGCCAGCTCAAACACATTATACGAGCAGTACTTC. Residues: CASSNTLYEQYF.

This chain joins TRBV19 and TRBJ1-2, with D tentatively TRBD1 (6 bases). Germline V gives CDR1 LNHDA, CDR2 SQIVND (reference sequence). The V end was cut by 10 bases, the J end by 3 bases, with 18 bases between. CDR3 length equals 14 residues. CDR3 in amino acids: CATTDRLRYYGYTF. In DNA, the CDR3 is TGTGCCACCACAGACAGGCTTAGATACTATGGCTACACCTTC.

The chain recombines TRBV6-4 with TRBJ2-2; 9 bases agree with TRBD2. This CDR3 is built from 14 residues. V dropped 5 bases and J dropped 4; count of bases not matched to a gene: 2. Germline-derived CDR1 and CDR2 are MRHNA and SNTAGT. The CDR3 here is CASSMTSGTGELFF. The CDR3 bases are TGTGCCAGCAGTATGACTAGCGGCACCGGGGAGCTGTTTTTT.

V and J are TRBV30 and TRBJ2-3, with 13 bases fitting TRBD2. Germline CDR1 and CDR2: GTSNPN and SVGIG (reference sequence). J was trimmed by 4 bases and V by 1 base; bases with no gene match: 5. This CDR3 spans 16 amino acids. The CDR3 here is CAWSAGLAGASDTQYF. CDR3 DNA: TGTGCCTGGAGTGCTGGACTAGCGGGAGCCTCAGATACGCAGTATTTT.

The rearrangement uses TRBV2 and TRBJ2-2; 8 bases map to TRBD2. V gave up 6 bases and J gave up 4 bases; unmatched junction bases: 10. This CDR3 is built from 16 residues. Germline CDR1 SNHLY, CDR2 FYNNEI. The CDR3 loop is CASSLGGTRSTGELFF. CDR3 bases: TGTGCCAGCAGCCTAGGAGGGACTAGAAGCACCGGGGAGCTGTTTTTT.

This chain uses TRBV5-4 with TRBJ1-5; unclear D gene. The germline V gene encodes CDR1 SGHNT and CDR2 YYREEE (reference sequence). With 5 bases removed from V and 9 bases from J, the gap between germline ends came to 9 bases. The CDR3 has 11 residues. The CDR3 DNA reads TGTGCCAGCAGGGGAGAGGGGCCCCAGCATTTT. Its translation is CASRGEGPQHF. Full variable domain (outside the CDR3, taken from reference TRBV5-4 and TRBJ1-5): ETGVTQSPTHLIKTRGQQVTLRCSSQSGHNTVSWYQQALGQGPQFIFQYYREEENGRGNFPPRFSGLQFPNYSSELNVNALELDDSALYLCASRGEGPQHFGDGTRLSIL.

V and J are TRBV11-2 and TRBJ2-7; tentative D call: TRBD1 (6 bases). The CDR3 runs 14 residues. Trimming left V 2 bases short and J 2 bases short, with 10 bases between. CDR1 is SGHAT, CDR2 FQNNGV, per germline. DNA of the CDR3: TGTGCCAGCAGCTTAAGGACAGCGACCTACGAGCAGTACTTC. Amino acids: CASSLRTATYEQYF.

V is TRBV18 and J is TRBJ1-2; D gene uncertain. The CDR3 loop spans 13 amino acids. CDR1 is KGHSH and CDR2 is LQKENI in the germline V gene. V was shortened by 3 bases and J by 4 bases, with 9 bases between the two germline ends. The DNA of the CDR3 is TGTGCCAGCTCACCCGACAACACCTATGGCTACACCTTC. This codes for CASSPDNTYGYTF.

This chain connects TRBV11-2 to TRBJ2-7, with 13 positions matching TRBD2. The CDR3 runs to 16 residues. Germline CDR1 SGHAT, CDR2 FQNNGV. V dropped 5 bases and J dropped 4; count of bases not matched to a gene: 8. CDR3 in DNA: TGTGCCAGCAGCACTAGGACTAGCGGGAGTTCTTACGAGCAGTACTTC. This sequence encodes CASSTRTSGSSYEQYF.

Note on this clone: An end of the junction differs from the germline gene, which may be a read error. The rearrangement joins TRBV6-1 to TRBJ1-6; TRBD1 matches at 8 bases. Germline CDR1 is MNHNS and CDR2 is SASEGT. This CDR3 spans 15 amino acids. The CDR3 sequence is CASRGDRGYSSPLHF. The CDR3, as DNA: TGTGCCAGCAGGGGTGACAGGGGATATAGTTCACCCCTCCACTTT.